This T cell receptor beta chain was captured in a study of T cell responses to AZD1222 COVID-19 vaccine. Findings of the study overall: Donors in the cohort were predominantly white British and more often female, and clonal diversity was possibly underestimated.

Sequencing was performed with immunoSEQ multiplex PCR; in TCRdb, only in-frame clones are kept and a portion is missing. The sample lists around 130,000 clones, 91% seen once, with about 7.5% in the top ten. This clone was picked up one time. Its antigen is undetermined. The CDR3 is 13 residues long. The germline V gene encodes CDR1 LNHDA and CDR2 SQIVND (reference sequence). V was clipped by 4 bases and J by 5 bases, with 9 bases between them. The chain couples TRBV19 to TRBJ1-5; no firm D call. Sample: peripheral blood, taken 28 days after the second dose of the MenACWY control vaccine. The sequence came from an adult who received the MenACWY meningococcal vaccine as a control. The CDR3 DNA is TGTGCCAGTAGTAGCGAACAGTATCAGCCCCAGCATTTT. This encodes CASSSEQYQPQHF.